The 25 T cell receptor beta chains below all came from one sample that was sequenced in a study of cytomegalovirus exposure and HLA in healthy donors. Primers for the PCR totalled 60 Vbeta and 13 Jbeta. Produced via immunoSEQ multiplex PCR; TCRdb's table is partial and in-frame only. Recorded for this sample: about 72,000 clones. The material sequenced was PBMCs. Receptor source: a man aged 50 or older in good health and CMV-seropositive.

The DNA for the CDR3 is TGCGCCAGCAGCCAAGAAGGGGAATCGGAACCCCCCGGTGGCATTCAGTACTTC. It translates to CASSQEGESEPPGGIQYF. The chain recombines TRBV4-1 with TRBJ2-4; D is perhaps TRBD1 (5 bases). CDR1 and CDR2 (germline): MGHRA, YSYEKL. CDR3 size: 18 residues. Trimming removed 0 bases from V and 9 bases from J, with 24 bases in between.

The chain has TRBV7-9 and TRBJ1-2, with a tentative D call TRBD1 (5 bases). This CDR3 is built from 15 residues. V was trimmed by 0 bases and J by 6 bases, leaving 14 bases between them. The germline V gene encodes CDR1 SEHNR and CDR2 FQNEAQ (reference sequence). The CDR3 loop is CASSLAHRFDDGYTF. CDR3 nucleotides: TGTGCCAGCAGCTTAGCACACAGGTTTGACGATGGCTACACCTTC.

The chain recombines TRBV6-5 with TRBJ2-5; perhaps TRBD2 as D (6 bases). The CDR3 runs to 14 residues. Germline V gene lookup returns CDR1 MNHEY and CDR2 SVGAGI. The germline V and J ends were trimmed by 4 bases and 7 bases, with 16 bases remaining between them. The CDR3 nucleotides are TGTGCCAGCAGTTTTTCTCCCGGGGAGGCGACCCAGTACTTC. Translating gives CASSFSPGEATQYF.

This chain uses TRBV7-9 with TRBJ2-3; D gene ambiguous. Between the trimmed V and J ends, which lost 3 bases and 0 bases, there was a span of 10 bases. The CDR3 runs to 15 residues. Germline CDR1 and CDR2: SEHNR and FQNEAQ (reference sequence). DNA for the CDR3: TGTGCCAGCAGCTTTGACAACCTCAGCACAGATACGCAGTATTTT. It codes for CASSFDNLSTDTQYF.

V usage is TRBV19 and J usage is TRBJ1-1; D unresolved. Germline values: CDR1 LNHDA, CDR2 SQIVND (reference sequence). The ends were cut back, 2 bases at V and 10 bases at J, with 14 bases in the middle. This CDR3 region has 13 residues. This CDR3 is CASSISRGSVAFF. In nucleotides, the CDR3 is TGTGCCAGTAGTATATCTCGAGGGAGTGTAGCTTTCTTT.

The V and J genes are TRBV19 and TRBJ1-1; D unclear. The germline V gene has CDR1 LNHDA and CDR2 SQIVND (reference sequence). The CDR3 is made up of 16 amino acids. V shed 5 bases and J shed 5 bases, with 21 bases lying between them. Here the CDR3 reads CASSLPREREETEAFF. Here the CDR3 DNA reads TGTGCCAGTAGTCTTCCAAGAGAGAGGGAGGAGACTGAAGCTTTCTTT.

Written as DNA, the CDR3 is TGTGCCAGCTCACCCCTACTAGTTAGCTCCTACAATGAGCAGTTCTTC. As protein: CASSPLLVSSYNEQFF. J is TRBJ2-1 and V is TRBV18; the D gene is possibly TRBD2 (5 bases). The CDR3 is 16 amino acids. Trimming shortened V by 3 bases and J by 0 bases, and 12 bases separated the two germline ends. The germline gives CDR1 KGHSH, CDR2 LQKENI.

V gene TRBV9 combines with J gene TRBJ2-5; D perhaps matches TRBD2 (7 bases). CDR3 length: 16 amino acids. Germline V gene data show CDR1 as SGDLS and CDR2 as YYNGEE. V was pared by 0 bases and J by 1 base, with 13 bases between. In nucleotides, the CDR3 is TGTGCCAGCAGCGTAGAGGGGGGGGCCCCCCAAGAGACCCAGTACTTC. Amino acids: CASSVEGGAPQETQYF.

This chain connects TRBV2 to TRBJ1-2; no clear D. The CDR3 totals 13 residues. V gave up 1 base and J gave up 5 bases, with 8 bases separating them. Germline loops: CDR1 SNHLY, CDR2 FYNNEI. The CDR3 loop is CASSEGRRYGYTF. For the CDR3, the DNA is TGTGCCAGCAGTGAAGGACGGAGGTATGGCTACACCTTC.

The J gene is TRBJ1-3, the V gene TRBV2; D is unresolved. The CDR3 length is 14 residues. Trimming removed 2 bases from V and 0 bases from J, with 5 bases in between. Germline V gives CDR1 SNHLY, CDR2 FYNNEI. The CDR3 spells CASSERVSGNTIYF. The CDR3 DNA is TGTGCCAGCAGTGAACGGGTCTCTGGAAACACCATATATTTT.

The V call is TRBV6-1, the J call TRBJ2-7, with TRBD2 matching 8 bases. The CDR3 contains 18 residues. Losses at the gene ends were 3 bases for V and 2 bases for J; bases not matched to a gene: 15. CDR1 is MNHNS and CDR2 is SASEGT in the germline V gene. CDR3: CASSDLGGGRYLAYEQYF. The CDR3 coding sequence is TGTGCCAGCAGTGATCTGGGGGGCGGGAGGTATTTAGCCTACGAGCAGTACTTC.

This chain uses TRBV11-2 with TRBJ2-1; 7 nucleotides line up with TRBD1. The germline CDR1 and CDR2 sequences are SGHAT and FQNNGV. J was trimmed by 12 bases and V by 4 bases; bases with no gene match: 12. This CDR3 has 14 residues. The DNA of the CDR3 is TGTGCCAGCAGCTCACTAATTGGACAGGCTAGGCAGTTCTTC. It encodes CASSSLIGQARQFF.

The genes are TRBV14 and TRBJ2-2; 8 bases map to TRBD1. This CDR3 is built from 16 residues. The germline V gene has CDR1 SGHDN and CDR2 FVKESK. J lost 4 bases, V lost 0 bases, and 4 bases had no gene match. CDR3: CASSQEAGGLTGELFF. The CDR3 DNA is TGTGCCAGCAGCCAAGAGGCAGGGGGCCTCACCGGGGAGCTGTTTTTT.

The rearrangement joins TRBV6-5 to TRBJ2-5, with 9 bases matching TRBD2. Per germline, CDR1 MNHEY and CDR2 SVGAGI. The CDR3 runs 15 residues. Unmatched junction bases numbered 8, after V lost 6 bases and J lost 3 bases. CDR3 in amino acids: CASRRLAVEKETQYF. As DNA, the CDR3 is TGTGCCAGCAGGAGACTAGCGGTTGAAAAAGAGACCCAGTACTTC.

The chain has TRBV7-9 and TRBJ2-5, with 12 bases lining up with TRBD2. The germline V gene encodes CDR1 SEHNR and CDR2 FQNEAQ (reference sequence). The CDR3 extends over 15 amino acids. Trimming took 5 bases from V and 5 from J; bases not matched to a gene: 6. In DNA, the CDR3 is TGTGCCAGCAGCCGACTAGCGGGGGCGGGGGAGACCCAGTACTTC. Amino acids: CASSRLAGAGETQYF.

Concerning this clone: Other DNA sequences in this sample translate to the same CDR3. The chain carries TRBV9 and TRBJ1-2; 7 bases agree with TRBD1. Per the germline V gene, CDR1 is SGDLS and CDR2 is YYNGEE. The CDR3 is made up of 12 amino acids. Here the CDR3 DNA reads TGTGCTTCCGGACAGGCTAACTATGGCTACACCTTC. Protein sequence: CASGQANYGYTF.

This chain joins TRBV10-2 and TRBJ2-1; TRBD2 matches at 7 bases. Germline assignment: CDR1 WSHSY and CDR2 SAAADI. This CDR3 has 13 residues. The V segment lost 8 bases and the J segment 7 bases; nucleotides outside the gene matches: 8. The CDR3 loop is CASLRGWGNEQFF. CDR3 sequence (DNA): TGCGCCAGCTTGCGGGGGTGGGGTAATGAGCAGTTCTTC.

V gene TRBV6-1 combines with J gene TRBJ2-7, with 8 bases lining up with TRBD1. The germline CDR1 and CDR2 sequences are MNHNS and SASEGT. Trimming cost V 1 base and J 4 bases; bases outside gene matches: 6. The CDR3 sequence is 15 residues long. DNA of the CDR3: TGTGCCAGCAGTGAAGTATCCGACAGGGGATACGAGCAGTACTTC. Residues: CASSEVSDRGYEQYF.

The rearrangement links TRBV14 to TRBJ2-5; a weak D match, TRBD2 (6 bases). Trimming removed 4 bases at V and 4 bases at J, with 16 bases between. The CDR3 consists of 15 residues. Germline lookup yields CDR1 SGHDN and CDR2 FVKESK. The CDR3 region is CASSPMEGMRETQYF. The CDR3 coding sequence is TGTGCCAGCAGCCCGATGGAGGGGATGCGAGAGACCCAGTACTTC.

As DNA, the CDR3 is TGTGCCAGCTACTACAACCCGGGACAGGGAGGGGAGTACGTC. It is translated as CASYYNPGQGGEYV. This chain uses TRBV2 with TRBJ2-7, with 9 bases aligning to TRBD1. Unmatched junction bases numbered 16, after V lost 8 bases and J lost 11 bases. Germline V gene sequence: CDR1 SNHLY, CDR2 FYNNEI. The CDR3 consists of 14 residues.

This sequence joins TRBV7-3 and TRBJ2-5; 8 nucleotides agree with TRBD2. The CDR3 spans 15 residues. Germline V gene data show CDR1 as SGHTA and CDR2 as FQGTGA. V trimming: 1 base; J trimming: 5 bases; junction bases outside the gene matches: 6. The CDR3 loop is CASSLKRGLVETQYF. The CDR3 DNA follows: TGTGCCAGCAGCTTAAAGCGGGGACTAGTGGAGACCCAGTACTTC.

The V gene is TRBV28, the J gene TRBJ1-4; TRBD1 might be the D (6 bases). The CDR3 sequence is 15 residues long. Looked up from germline, CDR1 is MDHEN and CDR2 is SYDVKM. The V end lost 3 bases, the J end lost 3 bases, and 11 bases lay between the germline ends. The CDR3 coding sequence is TGTGCCAGCAGTTTTCAGGGGCAGGCTAATGAAAAACTGTTTTTT. This translates into CASSFQGQANEKLFF.

The chain uses TRBV5-5 and TRBJ1-1, with 9 bases aligning to TRBD1. This CDR3 has 16 amino acids. The V and J ends lost 0 bases and 4 bases, in that order; junction bases with no gene match: 7. Germline V lookup: CDR1 SGHKS, CDR2 YYEKEE (reference sequence). CDR3 bases: TGTGCCAGCAGCTTGGGGACAGGGGTGTACAGCACTGAAGCTTTCTTT. It is translated as CASSLGTGVYSTEAFF.

About this clone itself: Germline and junction disagree at one end, which may indicate a read error. The V gene is TRBV6-5, the J gene TRBJ2-3; 7 bases match TRBD1. The germline V gene encodes CDR1 MNHEY and CDR2 SVGAGI. CDR3 length: 15 residues. The CDR3 reads CAGSYRQGSTDTQYF. The CDR3 bases are TGTGCCGGCAGTTACCGACAGGGAAGCACAGATACGCAGTATTTT.

The chain links TRBV5-1 to TRBJ2-3; 7 bases match TRBD2. This CDR3 comprises 14 residues. Per germline, CDR1 SGHRS and CDR2 YFSETQ. V trimming: 3 bases; J trimming: 6 bases; junction bases outside the gene matches: 7. CDR3: CASSYGAGDDTQYF. Written as DNA, the CDR3 is TGCGCCAGCAGCTACGGGGCGGGGGATGATACGCAGTATTTT.